Listed below are T cell receptor beta chains from one sample, sequenced in a study of human T cells and chemical hapten exposure. TCRdb recomputed calls from the RACE reads with MiXCR, one row per CDR3 protein. The sample has about 50,000 distinct CDR3 sequences; roughly 4.5% are singletons. The sample comprised whole blood. Receptor source: a female donor in good health. Some clones in this sample may be carry-over from other donors' samples. The CDR3 runs from the conserved cysteine through the conserved F or W. D genes are given only for firm matches. A row's size may be missing; if present it is once, few, many or a size class.

j_call v_call d_call clone_size cdr3_nt cdr3_aa
TRBJ1-6 TRBV4-3 NA many TGCGCCAGCAGCCAAAGGAACGCCGGCGGATTGAGTTCACCCCTCCACTTT CASSQRNAGGLSSPLHF
TRBJ2-1 TRBV6-1 NA many TGTGCCAGCAGTGAGTGGGGGGTCCGGTCCGAGGAGCAGTTCTTC CASSEWGVRSEEQFF
TRBJ2-7 TRBV10-3 NA many TGTGCCATCAGTGAAACAGGATCAGTATACGAGCAGTACTTC CAISETGSVYEQYF
TRBJ2-3 TRBV24-1 NA many TGTGCCACCAGTGACCCTGGCTCAGATACGCAGTATTTT CATSDPGSDTQYF
TRBJ2-7 TRBV28 NA many TGTGCCAGCAGTGGCGGGACAGTAGCTTTCTACGAGCAGTACTTC CASSGGTVAFYEQYF
TRBJ2-1 TRBV5-1 TRBD2 few TGCGCCAGCAGCCCAGGACTAGCGGGGGGGTACAATGAGCAGTTCTTC CASSPGLAGGYNEQFF
TRBJ2-5 TRBV10-3 TRBD2 few TGTGCCATCAGCCCAACGAAGACTAGCGGGGGAGAAGAGACCCAGTACTTC CAISPTKTSGGEETQYF
TRBJ1-4 TRBV20-1 NA many TGCAGTGCCCCACTGGCAACTAATGAAAAACTGTTTTTT CSAPLATNEKLFF
TRBJ2-2 TRBV12-3/TRBV12-4 NA many TGTGCCAGCAGTTTTCTGCCCACCGGGGAGCTGTTTTTT CASSFLPTGELFF
TRBJ2-7 TRBV29-1 NA many TGCAGCGTTCAGGACACCTACTACGAGCAGTACTTC CSVQDTYYEQYF
TRBJ2-4 TRBV7-2 NA many TGTGCCAGCAGCTTAAGAACTGGCGGGGGCCTTCAGTACTTC CASSLRTGGGLQYF
TRBJ1-3 TRBV5-4 TRBD1 many TGTGCCAGCAGCGTCCAGGGGGCACCTGGAAACACCATATATTTT CASSVQGAPGNTIYF
TRBJ1-1 TRBV5-5 NA many TGTGCCAGCAGCTTGGCCCGGATGAACACTGAAGCTTTCTTT CASSLARMNTEAFF
TRBJ2-1 TRBV7-9 NA many TGTGCCAGCAGCGCCCCTCAACGGGGGAGGGCCAGGGGTGAGCAGTTCTTC CASSAPQRGRARGEQFF
TRBJ2-1 TRBV29-1 NA many TGCAGCGTTGCGAATAACGGGGTAGATGAGCAGTTCTTC CSVANNGVDEQFF
TRBJ2-1 TRBV19 TRBD2 few TGTGCCAGTAGTGGACTAGCGGGGGGTGATGAGCAGTTCTTC CASSGLAGGDEQFF
TRBJ2-1 TRBV6-2/TRBV6-3 TRBD1 few TGTGCCAGCAGTTACCGGGACAGGGTTCGCAATGAGCAGTTCTTC CASSYRDRVRNEQFF
TRBJ2-3 TRBV19 NA NA TGTGCCAGTAGTACAGGACTACTCACAGATACGCAGTATTTT CASSTGLLTDTQYF
TRBJ2-6 TRBV6-1 TRBD1 many TGTGCCAGCAGTCAGGAGGGACAGGGCTATGGGGCCAACGTCCTGACTTTC CASSQEGQGYGANVLTF
TRBJ1-6 TRBV3-1 TRBD1 many TGTGCCAGCAGCCCGGGGACAGACCTTTCACCCCTCCACTTT CASSPGTDLSPLHF
TRBJ2-5 TRBV13 TRBD2 many TGTGCCAGCAGCCTCCCGGGTGGCTCGGGAGGGACCCAGTACTTC CASSLPGGSGGTQYF
TRBJ2-1 TRBV12-3/TRBV12-4 NA many TGTGCCAGCAGCCTGGGGGGGGCTGAGCAGTTCTTC CASSLGGAEQFF
TRBJ2-1 TRBV2 TRBD2 many TGTGCCAGCAGTCTCCCAAGACTAGCGGGGAGATCTGAGCAGTTCTTC CASSLPRLAGRSEQFF
TRBJ2-7 TRBV25-1 NA many TGTGCCAGCGGAACCTACGAGCAGTACTTC CASGTYEQYF
TRBJ2-5 TRBV4-3 TRBD1 many TGCGCCAGCAGCCAAGGTCCTCGCGGGACAGGCCAAGAGACCCAGTACTTC CASSQGPRGTGQETQYF
TRBJ2-3 TRBV12-3/TRBV12-4 NA many TGTGCCAGCAGCTTAGCCGGCACAGATACGCAGTATTTT CASSLAGTDTQYF
TRBJ2-7 TRBV5-1 NA few TGCGCCAGCAGCCTTGGCGCCGGGGCCTACGAGCAGTACTTC CASSLGAGAYEQYF
TRBJ2-5 TRBV5-4 NA many TGTGCCAGCAGCTTGATTTACCAAGAGACCCAGTACTTC CASSLIYQETQYF
TRBJ2-7 TRBV6-2/TRBV6-3 NA many TGTGCCACCGAGACAGGTGCCTACGAGCAGTACTTC CATETGAYEQYF
TRBJ2-1 TRBV7-2 NA many TGTGCCAAGGCAGACTACAATGAGCAGTTCTTC CAKADYNEQFF
TRBJ1-1 TRBV11-1 NA many TGTGCCAGCAGATTGACTGGGAACACTGAAGCTTTCTTT CASRLTGNTEAFF
TRBJ1-1 TRBV5-1 TRBD1 many TGCGCCAGCAAGGACAGGGTATCCAGTGAAGCTTTCTTT CASKDRVSSEAFF
TRBJ1-1 TRBV5-1 TRBD1 many TGCGCCAGCATAATGGGACAGGGAGGCACTGAAGCTTTCTTT CASIMGQGGTEAFF
TRBJ1-6 TRBV6-1 NA many TGTGCCAGCAGTGATGAGGACAGTGTTTATAATTCACCCCTCCACTTT CASSDEDSVYNSPLHF
TRBJ1-5 TRBV5-5 NA many TGTGCCAGCAGCCCCCAAGATACAGGGATCAGCAATCAGCCCCAGCATTTT CASSPQDTGISNQPQHF
TRBJ2-4 TRBV7-9 NA many TGTGCCAGCAGCTTAGTAGGAGTTCAGTACTTC CASSLVGVQYF
TRBJ1-5 TRBV5-6 NA many TGTGCCAGCAGCTTGGTTGGAGATCGGGGTCAGCCCCAGCATTTT CASSLVGDRGQPQHF
TRBJ1-2 TRBV27 TRBD1 many TGTGCCAGCAGTTTATGGGGACAGGGGACCTACACCTTC CASSLWGQGTYTF
TRBJ2-3 TRBV6-2/TRBV6-3 NA many TGTGCCAGCACTCTTAGCGGAGCCACGCAGTATTTT CASTLSGATQYF
TRBJ2-5 TRBV12-3/TRBV12-4 NA many TGTGCCAGCAGTTTTAGAAAGGTGGCAGTCACAGAAGAGACCCAGTACTTC CASSFRKVAVTEETQYF
TRBJ2-7 TRBV20-1 NA many TGCAGTGCTAGGGCCCGGGACTTACGCTTTGGGGGCTCCTACGAGCAGTACTTC CSARARDLRFGGSYEQYF
TRBJ1-3 TRBV15 TRBD1 many TGTGCCACCACCGGGACAGCGTTTAGCTCTGGAAACACCATATATTTT CATTGTAFSSGNTIYF
TRBJ1-1 TRBV29-1 NA many TGCAGCGTTGAACATGGTTCTTGGAGGGGACGGAACACTGAAGCTTTCTTT CSVEHGSWRGRNTEAFF
TRBJ2-3 TRBV4-3 TRBD2 many TGCGCCAGCAGCCAAATCTGGGGGGGGGGCACAGATACGCAGTATTTT CASSQIWGGGTDTQYF